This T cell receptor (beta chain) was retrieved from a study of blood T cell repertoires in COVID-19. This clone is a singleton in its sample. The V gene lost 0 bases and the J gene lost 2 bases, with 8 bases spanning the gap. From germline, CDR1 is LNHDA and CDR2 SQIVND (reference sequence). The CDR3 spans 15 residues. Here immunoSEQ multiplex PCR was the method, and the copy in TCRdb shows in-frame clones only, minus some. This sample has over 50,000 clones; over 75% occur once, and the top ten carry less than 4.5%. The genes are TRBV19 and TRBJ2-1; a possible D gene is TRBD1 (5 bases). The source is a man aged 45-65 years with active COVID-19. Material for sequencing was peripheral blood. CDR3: CASSIEGRTYNEQFF. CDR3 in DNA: TGTGCCAGTAGTATAGAGGGGCGCACCTACAATGAGCAGTTCTTC.